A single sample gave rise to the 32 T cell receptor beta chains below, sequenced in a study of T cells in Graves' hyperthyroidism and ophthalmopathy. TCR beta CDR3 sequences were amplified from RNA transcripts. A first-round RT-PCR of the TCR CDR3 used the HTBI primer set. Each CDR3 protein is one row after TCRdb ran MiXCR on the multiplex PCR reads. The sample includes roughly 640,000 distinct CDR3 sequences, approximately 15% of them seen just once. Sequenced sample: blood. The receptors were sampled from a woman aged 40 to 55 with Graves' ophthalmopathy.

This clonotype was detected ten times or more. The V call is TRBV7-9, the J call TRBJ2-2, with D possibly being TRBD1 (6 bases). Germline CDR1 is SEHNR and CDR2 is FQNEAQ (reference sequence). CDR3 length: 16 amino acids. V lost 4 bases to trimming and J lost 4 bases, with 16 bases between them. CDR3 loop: CASSSPEGTPTGELFF. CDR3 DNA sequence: TGTGCCAGCAGCTCCCCTGAGGGGACACCCACCGGGGAGCTGTTTTTT.

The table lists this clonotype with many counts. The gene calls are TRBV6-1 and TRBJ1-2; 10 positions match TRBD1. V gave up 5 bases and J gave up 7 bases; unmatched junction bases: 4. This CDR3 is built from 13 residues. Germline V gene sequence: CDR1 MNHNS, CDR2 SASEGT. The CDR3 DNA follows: TGTGCCAGCAGTTACGGGACAGGGGTTGGCTACACCTTC. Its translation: CASSYGTGVGYTF.

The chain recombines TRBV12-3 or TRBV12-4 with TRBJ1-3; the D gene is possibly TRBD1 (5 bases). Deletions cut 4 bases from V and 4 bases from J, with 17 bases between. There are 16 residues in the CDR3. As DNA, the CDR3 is TGTGCCAGCAGTTCCGGGACTGATACCGGGGGAAACACCATATATTTT. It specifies CASSSGTDTGGNTIYF.

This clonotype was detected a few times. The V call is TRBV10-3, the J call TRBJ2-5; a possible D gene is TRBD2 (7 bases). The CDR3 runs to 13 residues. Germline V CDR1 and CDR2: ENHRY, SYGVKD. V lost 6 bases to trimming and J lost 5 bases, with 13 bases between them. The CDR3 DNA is TGTGCCATCAGCGGGGGGCGGGAGGAGACCCAGTACTTC. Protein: CAISGGREETQYF.

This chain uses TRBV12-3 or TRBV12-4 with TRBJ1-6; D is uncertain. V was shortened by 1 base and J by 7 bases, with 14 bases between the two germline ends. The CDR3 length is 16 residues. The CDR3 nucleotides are TGTGCCAGCAGTTTAGGCGCAGTTATGGAGAATTCACCCCTCCACTTT. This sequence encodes CASSLGAVMENSPLHF.

CDR3 protein: CASSWGLAGGRDRFF. CDR3 nucleotide sequence: TGCGCCAGCAGCTGGGGACTAGCGGGAGGGCGCGATCGGTTCTTC. This rearrangement joins TRBV5-1 to TRBJ2-1; 16 nucleotides agree with TRBD2. CDR1 and CDR2 from the germline V gene are SGHRS and YFSETQ. V lost 3 bases and J lost 15; bases outside the gene matches: 9. The CDR3 runs to 15 residues.

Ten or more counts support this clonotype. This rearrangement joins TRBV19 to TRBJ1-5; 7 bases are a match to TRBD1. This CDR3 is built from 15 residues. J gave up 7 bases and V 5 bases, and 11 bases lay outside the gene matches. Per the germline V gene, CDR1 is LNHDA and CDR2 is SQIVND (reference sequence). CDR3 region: CASSPPTGPGQPQHF. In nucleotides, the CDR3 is TGTGCCAGTAGTCCTCCGACAGGGCCCGGGCAGCCCCAGCATTTT.

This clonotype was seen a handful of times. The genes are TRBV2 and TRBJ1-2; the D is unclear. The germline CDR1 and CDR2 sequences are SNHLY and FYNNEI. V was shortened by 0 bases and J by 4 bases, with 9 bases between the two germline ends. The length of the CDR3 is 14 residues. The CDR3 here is CASSEAENFYGYTF. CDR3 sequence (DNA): TGTGCCAGCAGTGAAGCGGAGAATTTCTATGGCTACACCTTC.

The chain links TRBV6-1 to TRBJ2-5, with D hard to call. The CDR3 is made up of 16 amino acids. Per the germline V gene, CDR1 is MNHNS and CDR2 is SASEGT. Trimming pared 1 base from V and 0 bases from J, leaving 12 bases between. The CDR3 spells CASSEDGASDQETQYF. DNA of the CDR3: TGTGCCAGCAGTGAAGATGGTGCAAGCGACCAAGAGACCCAGTACTTC.

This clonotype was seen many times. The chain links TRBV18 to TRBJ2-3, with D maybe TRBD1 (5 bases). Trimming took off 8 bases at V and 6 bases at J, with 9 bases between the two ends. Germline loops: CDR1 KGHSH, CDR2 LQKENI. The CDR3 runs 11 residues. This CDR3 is CASGGADTQYF. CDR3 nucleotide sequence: TGTGCCAGCGGTGGGGCCGATACGCAGTATTTT.

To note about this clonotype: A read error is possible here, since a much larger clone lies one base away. In DNA, the CDR3 is TGCGCCAGCAGCTTGCGAGTGTGGGGGCAAGGAAAAAATGAGCAGTTCTTC. It translates to CASSLRVWGQGKNEQFF. This chain joins TRBV5-1 and TRBJ2-1, with a tentative D call TRBD1 (6 bases). This CDR3 contains 17 residues. The V gene lost 1 base and the J gene lost 7 bases, with 21 bases spanning the gap. Germline values: CDR1 SGHRS, CDR2 YFSETQ.

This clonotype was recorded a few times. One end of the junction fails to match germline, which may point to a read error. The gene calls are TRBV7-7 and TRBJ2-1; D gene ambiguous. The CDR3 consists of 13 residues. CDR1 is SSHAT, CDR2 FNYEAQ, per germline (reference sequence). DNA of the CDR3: TGTGCTAGCAGCCTATCAGCCTACAATGAGCAGTTCTTC. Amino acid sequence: CASSLSAYNEQFF.

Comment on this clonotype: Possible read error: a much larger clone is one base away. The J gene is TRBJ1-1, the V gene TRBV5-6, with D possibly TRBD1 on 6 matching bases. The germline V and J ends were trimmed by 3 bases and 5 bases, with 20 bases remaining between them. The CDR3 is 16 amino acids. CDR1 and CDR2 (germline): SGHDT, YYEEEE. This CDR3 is CASSSAGTRGGTEAFF. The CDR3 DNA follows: TGTGCCAGCAGCTCCGCCGGGACAAGGGGAGGAACTGAAGCTTTCTTT.

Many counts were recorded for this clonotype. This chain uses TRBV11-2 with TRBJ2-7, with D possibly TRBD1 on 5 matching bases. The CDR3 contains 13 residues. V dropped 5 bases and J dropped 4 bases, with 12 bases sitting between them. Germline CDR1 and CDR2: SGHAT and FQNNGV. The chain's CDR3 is CASSLPRVYEQYF. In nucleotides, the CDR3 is TGTGCCAGCAGCCTACCCAGGGTTTACGAGCAGTACTTC.

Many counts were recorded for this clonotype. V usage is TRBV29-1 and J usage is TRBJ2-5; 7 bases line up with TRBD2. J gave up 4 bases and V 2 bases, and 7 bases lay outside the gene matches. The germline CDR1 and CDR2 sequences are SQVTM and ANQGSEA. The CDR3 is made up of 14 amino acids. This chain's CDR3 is CSVETGGSRETQYF. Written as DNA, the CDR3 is TGCAGCGTTGAAACCGGCGGGAGTAGAGAGACCCAGTACTTC.

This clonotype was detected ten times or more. The CDR3 sequence is CASSSTGDGRSYEQYF. In nucleotides, the CDR3 is TGCGCCAGCAGCTCGACAGGGGACGGTAGATCCTACGAGCAGTACTTC. The V gene is TRBV5-1, the J gene TRBJ2-7, with TRBD1 matching over 8 bases. The germline V gene encodes CDR1 SGHRS and CDR2 YFSETQ. The CDR3 is 16 amino acids. With V trimmed by 3 bases and J by 1 base, 9 bases remained unmatched.

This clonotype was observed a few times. CDR3 amino acids: CASSQSTGIQHF. CDR3 bases: TGTGCCAGCAGCCAATCGACAGGAATCCAGCATTTT. This rearrangement joins TRBV16 to TRBJ1-5; possible D gene TRBD1, 6 bases. Germline V lookup: CDR1 KGHSY, CDR2 FQNENV. The CDR3 is made up of 12 amino acids. V was shortened by 0 bases and J by 12 bases, with 9 bases between the two germline ends.

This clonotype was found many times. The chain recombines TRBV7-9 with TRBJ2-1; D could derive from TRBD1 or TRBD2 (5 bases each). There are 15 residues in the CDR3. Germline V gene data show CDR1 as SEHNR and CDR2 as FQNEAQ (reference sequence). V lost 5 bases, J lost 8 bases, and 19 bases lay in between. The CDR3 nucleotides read TGTGCCAGCAGCCCCCGAGGGGTGGAACAAGATGAGCAGTTCTTC. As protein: CASSPRGVEQDEQFF.

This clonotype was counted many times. CDR3 nucleotide sequence: TGTGCCAGCAGTGAAGAGCGCTTCGGGACGGCCAAAGGCATTCAGTACTTC. It encodes CASSEERFGTAKGIQYF. V usage is TRBV2 and J usage is TRBJ2-4; the D gene could be TRBD1 or TRBD2 (5 bases each). CDR1 and CDR2 (germline): SNHLY, FYNNEI. The V end lost 1 base, the J end lost 9 bases, and 22 bases lay between the germline ends. This CDR3 comprises 17 residues. The full variable domain, with the rest looked up from reference TRBV2 and TRBJ2-4, is EPEVTQTPSHQVTQMGQEVILRCVPISNHLYFYWYRQILGQKVEFLVSFYNNEISEKSEIFDDQFSVERPDGSNFTLKIRSTKLEDSAMYFCASSEERFGTAKGIQYFGAGTRLSVL.

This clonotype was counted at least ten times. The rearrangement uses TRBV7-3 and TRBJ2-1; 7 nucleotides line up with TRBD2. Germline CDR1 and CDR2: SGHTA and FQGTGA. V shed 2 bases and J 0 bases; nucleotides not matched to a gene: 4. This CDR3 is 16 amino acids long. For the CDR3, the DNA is TGTGCCAGCAGCTTAGAAGGCGGGAGCTCCTACAATGAGCAGTTCTTC. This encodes CASSLEGGSSYNEQFF.

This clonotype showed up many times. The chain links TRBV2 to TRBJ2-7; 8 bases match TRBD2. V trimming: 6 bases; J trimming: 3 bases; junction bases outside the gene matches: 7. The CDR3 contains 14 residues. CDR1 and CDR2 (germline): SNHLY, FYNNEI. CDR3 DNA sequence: TGTGCCAGCAGGCGGGAGGAAGGCTTCTACGAGCAGTACTTC. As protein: CASRREEGFYEQYF.

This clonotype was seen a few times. CDR3 region: CASIRDKYQPQHF. CDR3 bases: TGTGCCAGCATCCGGGACAAATATCAGCCCCAGCATTTT. The chain uses TRBV6-1 and TRBJ1-5; perhaps TRBD1 as D (6 bases). Germline assignment: CDR1 MNHNS and CDR2 SASEGT. V was shortened by 7 bases and J by 5 bases, with 12 bases between the two germline ends. This CDR3 region has 13 residues.

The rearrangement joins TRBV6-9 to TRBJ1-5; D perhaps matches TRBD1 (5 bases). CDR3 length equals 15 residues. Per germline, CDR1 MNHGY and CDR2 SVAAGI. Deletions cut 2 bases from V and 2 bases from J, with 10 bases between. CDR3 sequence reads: CASSYGDSRNQPQHF. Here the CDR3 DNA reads TGTGCCAGCAGTTATGGAGACAGCCGCAATCAGCCCCAGCATTTT.

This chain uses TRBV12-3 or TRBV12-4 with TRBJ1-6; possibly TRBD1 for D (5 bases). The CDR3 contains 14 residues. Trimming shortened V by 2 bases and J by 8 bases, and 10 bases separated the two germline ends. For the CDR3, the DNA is TGTGCCAGCAGTTTACAGGGATTCCATTCACCCCTCCACTTT. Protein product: CASSLQGFHSPLHF.

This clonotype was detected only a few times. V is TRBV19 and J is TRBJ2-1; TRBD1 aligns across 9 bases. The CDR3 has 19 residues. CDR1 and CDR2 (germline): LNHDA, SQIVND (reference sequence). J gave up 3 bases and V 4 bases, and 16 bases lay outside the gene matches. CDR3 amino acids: CASSTRGGDRARLYNEQFF. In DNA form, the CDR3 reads TGTGCCAGTAGTACAAGGGGAGGGGACAGGGCGCGACTCTACAATGAGCAGTTCTTC. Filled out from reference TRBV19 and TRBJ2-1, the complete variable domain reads DGGITQSPKYLFRKEGQNVTLSCEQNLNHDAMYWYRQDPGQGLRLIYYSQIVNDFQKGDIAEGYSVSREKKESFPLTVTSAQKNPTAFYLCASSTRGGDRARLYNEQFFGPGTRLTVL.

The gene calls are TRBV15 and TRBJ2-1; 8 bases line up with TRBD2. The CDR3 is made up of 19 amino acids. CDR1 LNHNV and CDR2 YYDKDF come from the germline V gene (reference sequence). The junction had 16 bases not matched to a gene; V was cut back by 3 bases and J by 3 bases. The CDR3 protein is CATSRRSGGVGGHYNEQFF. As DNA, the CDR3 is TGTGCCACCAGCAGGCGGTCCGGGGGGGTTGGGGGCCACTACAATGAGCAGTTCTTC. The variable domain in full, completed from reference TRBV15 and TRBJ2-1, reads DAMVIQNPRYQVTQFGKPVTLSCSQTLNHNVMYWYQQKSSQAPKLLFHYYDKDFNNEADTPDNFQSRRPNTSFCFLDIRSPGLGDTAMYLCATSRRSGGVGGHYNEQFFGPGTRLTVL.

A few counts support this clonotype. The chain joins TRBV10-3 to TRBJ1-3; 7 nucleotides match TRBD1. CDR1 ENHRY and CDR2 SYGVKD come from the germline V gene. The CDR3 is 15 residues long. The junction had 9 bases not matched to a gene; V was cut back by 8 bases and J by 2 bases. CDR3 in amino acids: CAIAPTGTAGNTIYF. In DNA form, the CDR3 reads TGTGCCATCGCGCCTACCGGGACAGCTGGAAACACCATATATTTT.

In DNA form, the CDR3 reads TGTGCCAGCAGCTTTTTGTCATCGAACACTGAAGCTTTCTTT. Its translation is CASSFLSSNTEAFF. The chain links TRBV5-5 to TRBJ1-1, with unresolved D. This CDR3 has 14 residues. V lost 2 bases, J lost 1 base, and 9 bases lay in between. CDR1 and CDR2 (germline): SGHKS, YYEKEE (reference sequence).

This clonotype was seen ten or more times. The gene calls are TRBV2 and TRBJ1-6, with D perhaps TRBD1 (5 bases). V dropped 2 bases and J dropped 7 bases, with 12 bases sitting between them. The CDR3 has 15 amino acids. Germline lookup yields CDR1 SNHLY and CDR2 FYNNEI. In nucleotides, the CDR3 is TGTGCCAGCAGTGAAATGGGGCCGGGGAATTCACCCCTCCACTTT. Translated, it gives CASSEMGPGNSPLHF.

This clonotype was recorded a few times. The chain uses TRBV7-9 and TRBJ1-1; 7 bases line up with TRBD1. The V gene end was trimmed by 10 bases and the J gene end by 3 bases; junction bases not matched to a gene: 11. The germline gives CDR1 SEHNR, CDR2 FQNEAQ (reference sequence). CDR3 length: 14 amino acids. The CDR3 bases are TGTGCCACGACCCTCAGGGGGATTGACACTGAAGCTTTCTTT. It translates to CATTLRGIDTEAFF.

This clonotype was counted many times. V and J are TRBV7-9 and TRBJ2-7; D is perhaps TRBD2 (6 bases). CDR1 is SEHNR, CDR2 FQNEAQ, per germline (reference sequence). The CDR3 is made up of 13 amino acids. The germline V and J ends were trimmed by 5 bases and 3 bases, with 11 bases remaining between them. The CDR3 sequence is CASSTGLDYEQYF. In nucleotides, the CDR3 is TGTGCCAGCAGCACGGGACTGGACTACGAGCAGTACTTC.

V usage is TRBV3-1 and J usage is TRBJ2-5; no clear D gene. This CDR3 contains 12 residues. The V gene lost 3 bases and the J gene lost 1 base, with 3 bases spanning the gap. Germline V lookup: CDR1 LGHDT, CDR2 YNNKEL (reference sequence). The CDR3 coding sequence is TGTGCCAGCAGCCAGAGCCAAGAGACCCAGTACTTC. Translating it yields CASSQSQETQYF.